The clone carrying this T cell receptor (beta chain) was recorded only once. From germline, CDR1 is LNHDA and CDR2 SQIVND (reference sequence). After removal of 3 bases from V and 3 bases from J, the junction contained 1 base not matched to a gene. CDR3 size: 14 residues. Clones were read by immunoSEQ multiplex PCR, and TCRdb kept only the in-frame ones, dropping some. The data hold about 99,000 clones, with 70% to 90% observed a single time. The sample comes from a study of T cell responses to AZD1222 COVID-19 vaccine. The receptor comes from an adult in good health. The sequences come from peripheral blood, collected on day 0 of AZD1222 vaccination. The chain links TRBV19 to TRBJ1-4; 7 nucleotides agree with TRBD1. DNA for the CDR3: TGTGCCAGTAGTATGACAGGGTCTAATGAAAAACTGTTTTTT. The encoded protein is CASSMTGSNEKLFF.